A selection of T cell receptor beta chains follows, all from one sample in a study of T cell changes during pregnancy in multiple sclerosis. Data came from immunoSEQ multiplex PCR; TCRdb stores just in-frame clones and leaves some out. The data hold fewer than 45,000 clones, with 91% observed a single time. The sample consisted of CD4+ T cells from peripheral blood mononuclear cells, taken in the third trimester of pregnancy. These receptors originate from a female donor in good health, enrolled as a control in a pregnancy study. CDR3s include the opening cysteine and the closing phenylalanine or tryptophan. The D gene is left open where the match is weak. Clone size is not always given. Where it is, it says once, few, many or a class for expanded clones.

size	V	J	D	CDR3	DNA
-	TRBV28	TRBJ2-2	TRBD2	CASSTPGLAGGKAGELFF	TGTGCCAGCAGTACTCCGGGACTAGCGGGAGGAAAAGCCGGGGAGCTGTTTTTT
-	TRBV29-1	TRBJ2-4	-	CSVAGSAKNIQYF	TGCAGCGTTGCCGGGTCGGCCAAAAACATTCAGTACTTC
-	TRBV18	TRBJ1-2	-	CASSLDGNYGYTF	TGTGCCAGCTCACTTGACGGGAACTATGGCTACACCTTC
-	TRBV28	TRBJ2-5	TRBD2	CASSFVALAGEETQYF	TGTGCCAGCAGTTTTGTTGCGCTAGCGGGGGAAGAGACCCAGTACTTC
-	TRBV5-4	TRBJ2-7	TRBD2	CASSWGLAGGVGEQYF	TGTGCCAGCAGCTGGGGACTAGCGGGAGGAGTAGGCGAGCAGTACTTC
once	TRBV29-1	TRBJ2-7	TRBD1	CSAMSRDRAYEQYF	TGCAGCGCCATGTCCCGGGACAGGGCCTACGAGCAGTACTTC
once	TRBV19	TRBJ1-5	-	CASSPELLSNQPQHF	TGTGCCAGTAGTCCGGAGCTCCTCTCCAATCAGCCCCAGCATTTT
-	TRBV28	TRBJ2-2	-	CASSPGMGANTGELFF	TGTGCCAGCAGTCCTGGAATGGGGGCAAACACCGGGGAGCTGTTTTTT
-	TRBV19	TRBJ2-7	-	CASSIPGGGFYEQYF	TGTGCCAGTAGTATCCCCGGTGGAGGTTTCTACGAGCAGTACTTC
-	TRBV18	TRBJ1-2	-	CASSPSIQRDGYTF	TGTGCCAGCTCACCATCCATACAGAGGGATGGCTACACCTTC
-	TRBV28	TRBJ2-7	-	CASSLRGPSSYEQYF	TGTGCCAGCAGTTTAAGGGGCCCAAGCTCCTACGAGCAGTACTTC
-	TRBV2	TRBJ2-5	TRBD2	CASSVGGQFGETQYF	TGTGCCAGCAGCGTGGGAGGGCAATTCGGGGAGACCCAGTACTTC
-	TRBV5-1	TRBJ2-7	-	CASSPDISRASYEQYF	TGCGCCAGCAGCCCCGACATCTCGCGTGCTTCCTACGAGCAGTACTTC
-	TRBV5-1	TRBJ2-5	TRBD1	CASSSWTGEETQYF	TGCGCCAGCAGCTCCTGGACAGGGGAAGAGACCCAGTACTTC
-	TRBV5-1	TRBJ2-5	TRBD2	CASSLTSGGGETQYF	TGCGCCAGCAGCTTGACTAGCGGGGGGGGTGAGACCCAGTACTTC
-	TRBV7-2	TRBJ2-5	-	CASNREGGTQYF	TGTGCCAGCAACAGGGAGGGGGGGACCCAGTACTTC
-	TRBV4-1	TRBJ1-5	TRBD1	CASSKPGTENQPQHF	TGCGCCAGCAGCAAACCCGGGACAGAGAATCAGCCCCAGCATTTT
-	TRBV16	TRBJ1-5	TRBD1	CASSRGDRGYSDQPQHF	TGTGCCAGCAGCCGAGGAGACAGGGGGTATTCGGATCAGCCCCAGCATTTT
-	TRBV7-9	TRBJ2-2	TRBD2	CASRTSGLNTGELFF	TGTGCCAGCAGGACTAGCGGATTGAACACCGGGGAGCTGTTTTTT
-	TRBV7-2	TRBJ2-3	TRBD2	CASSSLAGGQDTQYF	TGTGCCAGCAGCTCCCTAGCGGGAGGGCAAGATACGCAGTATTTT
-	TRBV28	TRBJ2-1	-	CASLQLGLHEQFF	TGTGCCAGCTTGCAGCTAGGACTTCATGAGCAGTTCTTC
once	TRBV7-8	TRBJ2-5	-	CASSQRDFKETQYF	TGTGCCAGCAGCCAGAGGGACTTCAAAGAGACCCAGTACTTC
-	TRBV7-2	TRBJ2-1	-	CASSLVGNNEQFF	TGTGCCAGCAGCTTAGTCGGGAACAATGAGCAGTTCTTC
once	TRBV7-2	TRBJ2-5	-	CASSLGQQETQYF	TGTGCCAGCAGCTTAGGGCAACAAGAGACCCAGTACTTC
once	TRBV14	TRBJ1-6	-	CASSQIGGFRTNSPLHF	TGTGCCAGCAGCCAAATTGGCGGATTTCGTACGAATTCACCCCTCCACTTT
-	TRBV5-1	TRBJ1-1	-	CASSFGGGTEAFF	TGCGCCAGCAGCTTTGGCGGGGGAACTGAAGCTTTCTTT
-	TRBV6-5	TRBJ1-1	TRBD1	CASRDRQGRTEAFF	TGTGCCAGCAGGGACCGACAGGGGAGAACTGAAGCTTTCTTT
-	TRBV9	TRBJ2-1	TRBD2	CASKPGLASNEQFF	TGTGCCAGCAAACCGGGACTAGCGTCCAATGAGCAGTTCTTC
-	TRBV28	TRBJ2-5	TRBD1	CASSSGTGAGETQYF	TGTGCCAGCAGTTCCGGAACAGGGGCGGGAGAGACCCAGTACTTC
-	TRBV18	TRBJ1-4	-	CASSPRGQSIEKLFF	TGTGCCAGCTCACCCCGCGGGCAGTCTATTGAAAAACTGTTTTTT